These 27 T cell receptor beta chains were sequenced from one sample in a study of cytomegalovirus exposure and HLA in healthy donors (dated by TCRdb to 2016 to 2017). To prepare the library, the immunoSEQ multiplex PCR assay was applied. The multiplex PCR relied on a mix of 60 forward primers for TCR Vbeta segments and 13 reverse primers for TCR Jbeta segments. This immuneACCESS table, as held by TCRdb, lists in-frame sequences with V and J called but not all clones. Of the missing ones, under half trace to an unresolved V gene in checked studies; the others have no known cause. The table for this sample lists some 190,000 clones; around 80% of them were counted only once. The top ten clones comprise 1.5% to 2% of the sample. Sequencing was done on a sample of PBMCs. These receptors all stem from a woman aged 25-40 years in good health and CMV-seronegative.

V usage is TRBV5-1 and J usage is TRBJ1-2; 7 positions agree with TRBD1. Per germline, CDR1 SGHRS and CDR2 YFSETQ. The CDR3 sequence is 17 residues long. Trimming removed 0 bases from V and 4 bases from J; junction bases left unmatched: 12. CDR3 DNA sequence: TGCGCCAGCAGCTTGGAGGGGGTCGGGACAGACCTCTATGGCTACACCTTC. This gives the protein CASSLEGVGTDLYGYTF.

This rearrangement joins TRBV5-6 to TRBJ1-4, with no clear D. The ends were cut back, 1 base at V and 7 bases at J, with 11 bases in the middle. Germline CDR1 is SGHDT and CDR2 is YYEEEE. The CDR3 contains 14 residues. CDR3 amino acids: CASSLKPDGEKLFF. For the CDR3, the DNA is TGTGCCAGCAGCTTGAAACCAGATGGTGAAAAACTGTTTTTT.

The chain carries TRBV4-1 and TRBJ2-7, with 8 bases identical to TRBD2. The CDR3 runs 15 residues. Germline CDR1 MGHRA, CDR2 YSYEKL. The ends lost 4 bases at V and 2 bases at J; junction bases unmatched: 7. The DNA of the CDR3 is TGCGCCAGCAGCCTCACTAGCGGTGATGCCTACGAGCAGTACTTC. Amino acids: CASSLTSGDAYEQYF.

V and J are TRBV30 and TRBJ2-2, with D perhaps TRBD1 (5 bases). V dropped 2 bases and J dropped 7 bases, with 14 bases sitting between them. CDR3 size: 14 residues. Looked up from germline, CDR1 is GTSNPN and CDR2 is SVGIG (reference sequence). CDR3 DNA: TGTGCCTGGAGTTCTATTAGGGGAATCGGGGAGCTGTTTTTT. Its translation is CAWSSIRGIGELFF.

The gene calls are TRBV1 and TRBJ2-5; the table's D call of TRBD2 was not tested on the DNA. TRBV1 is designated a pseudogene. The CDR3 is 16 residues long. The CDR3 reads CTSSPLAGGYQETQYF. CDR3 in DNA: TGCACCAGCAGCCCACTAGCGGGGGGGTACCAAGAGACCCAGTACTTC.

This chain joins TRBV15 and TRBJ2-5; D perhaps matches TRBD1 (6 bases). V was shortened by 5 bases and J by 0 bases, with 10 bases between the two germline ends. The CDR3 has 14 residues. CDR1 and CDR2 from the germline V gene are LNHNV and YYDKDF (reference sequence). CDR3 in DNA: TGTGCCACCAGCCGAAGGACAGACCAAGAGACCCAGTACTTC. Its protein product is CATSRRTDQETQYF. Full variable domain (rest looked up from reference TRBV15 and TRBJ2-5): DAMVIQNPRYQVTQFGKPVTLSCSQTLNHNVMYWYQQKSSQAPKLLFHYYDKDFNNEADTPDNFQSRRPNTSFCFLDIRSPGLGDTAMYLCATSRRTDQETQYFGPGTRLLVL.

The count of this clone is one. The chain carries TRBV2 and TRBJ1-5; 8 nucleotides match TRBD1. The CDR3 has 13 amino acids. V lost 4 bases, J lost 4 bases, and 0 bases stayed unmatched. Per the germline V gene, CDR1 is SNHLY and CDR2 is FYNNEI. The CDR3 coding sequence is TGTGCCAGCAGTGGGACAGGGAATCAGCCCCAGCATTTT. The encoded protein is CASSGTGNQPQHF. The full variable domain, with the rest looked up from reference TRBV2 and TRBJ1-5, is EPEVTQTPSHQVTQMGQEVILRCVPISNHLYFYWYRQILGQKVEFLVSFYNNEISEKSEIFDDQFSVERPDGSNFTLKIRSTKLEDSAMYFCASSGTGNQPQHFGDGTRLSIL.

This clone has only a few counts. The chain has TRBV6-5 and TRBJ2-7; weak D call: TRBD2 (5 bases). The CDR3 is made up of 14 amino acids. Germline V gene sequence: CDR1 MNHEY, CDR2 SVGAGI. The germline V and J ends were trimmed by 5 bases and 3 bases, with 14 bases remaining between them. The CDR3 nucleotides read TGTGCCAGCAGTCCCACGGGAAACAGCTACGAGCAGTACTTC. This translates into CASSPTGNSYEQYF.

The chain is built from TRBV18 and TRBJ1-1; no clear D gene. The CDR3 sequence is 12 residues long. The germline V and J ends were trimmed by 2 bases and 7 bases, with 8 bases remaining between them. CDR1 is KGHSH, CDR2 LQKENI, per germline. This chain's CDR3 is CASSPTSDEAFF. The CDR3 DNA reads as TGTGCCAGCTCACCAACCTCAGATGAAGCTTTCTTT. Supplemented by reference TRBV18 and TRBJ1-1, the full variable domain reads NAGVMQNPRHLVRRRGQEARLRCSPMKGHSHVYWYRQLPEEGLKFMVYLQKENIIDESGMPKERFSAEFPKEGPSILRIQQVVRGDSAAYFCASSPTSDEAFFGQGTRLTVV.

J is TRBJ1-5 and V is TRBV5-1; TRBD1 matches at 8 bases. The CDR3 is 16 residues long. Per germline, CDR1 SGHRS and CDR2 YFSETQ. Unmatched junction bases numbered 8, after V lost 1 base and J lost 5 bases. CDR3 amino acids: CASSLIPGQGYQPQHF. The CDR3 nucleotides read TGCGCCAGCAGCTTGATACCCGGACAGGGATATCAGCCCCAGCATTTT.

The chain uses TRBV18 and TRBJ2-4; TRBD2 aligns across 7 bases. This CDR3 spans 16 amino acids. Unmatched junction bases numbered 12, after V lost 3 bases and J lost 7 bases. Germline loops: CDR1 KGHSH, CDR2 LQKENI. DNA of the CDR3: TGTGCCAGCTCACCGACCCTTCTGGCGGGGGAGAACATTCAGTACTTC. Amino acids: CASSPTLLAGENIQYF.

This chain links TRBV5-4 with TRBJ2-6; D unclear. The germline gives CDR1 SGHNT, CDR2 YYREEE (reference sequence). V lost 0 bases and J lost 4, with 8 bases in between. CDR3 length equals 15 residues. The CDR3 region is CASSLGSRGANVLTF. CDR3 sequence (DNA): TGTGCCAGCAGCTTGGGGTCCCGGGGGGCCAACGTCCTGACTTTC.

V usage is TRBV7-9 and J usage is TRBJ2-1; 8 bases line up with TRBD1. The J segment lost 8 bases and the V segment lost 5 bases, leaving 11 bases of the junction unmatched. The CDR3 sequence is 15 residues long. Germline CDR1 reads SEHNR; CDR2 reads FQNEAQ (reference sequence). Written as DNA, the CDR3 is TGTGCCAGCAGCGCCACCGGGACAGGTAATTATGAGCAGTTCTTC. It yields the protein CASSATGTGNYEQFF.

The chain employs TRBV5-1 and TRBJ1-1; 7 positions match TRBD1. Germline-derived CDR1 and CDR2 are SGHRS and YFSETQ. The trim removed 4 bases at V and 0 bases at J, leaving 6 bases unmatched. The CDR3 spans 15 residues. CDR3 in amino acids: CASSQPGQMNTEAFF. CDR3 nucleotide sequence: TGCGCCAGCAGCCAACCGGGACAGATGAACACTGAAGCTTTCTTT.

The V and J genes are TRBV18 and TRBJ1-1; D gene uncertain. Trimming removed 2 bases at V and 5 bases at J, with 18 bases between. CDR1 KGHSH and CDR2 LQKENI come from the germline V gene. This CDR3 contains 16 residues. The CDR3 DNA reads TGTGCCAGCTCACCAGGATTGCCAGAGGGTAGGACTGAAGCTTTCTTT. Translating it yields CASSPGLPEGRTEAFF.

The rearrangement joins TRBV4-3 to TRBJ1-2; tentative D call: TRBD1 (6 bases). V lost 2 bases and J lost 6, with 19 bases in between. This CDR3 comprises 16 residues. Germline V gives CDR1 LGHNA, CDR2 YSLEER. Here the CDR3 DNA reads TGCGCCAGCAGCCAAACGCGGGGGGGCTCAGGGGATGGCTACACCTTC. Translation gives CASSQTRGGSGDGYTF.

V is TRBV6-5 and J is TRBJ2-5, with D perhaps TRBD1 (5 bases). Germline V gene sequence: CDR1 MNHEY, CDR2 SVGAGI. V was clipped by 7 bases and J by 2 bases, with 11 bases between them. The CDR3 has 13 residues. Here the CDR3 reads CASKETAQETQYF. The CDR3 DNA reads as TGTGCCAGCAAGGAGACAGCACAAGAGACCCAGTACTTC.

There are a few counts of this clone. V usage is TRBV15 and J usage is TRBJ2-6, with D perhaps matching TRBD1 (6 bases). Trimming cost V 3 bases and J 1 base, with 10 bases left between them. Germline V gene sequence: CDR1 LNHNV, CDR2 YYDKDF (reference sequence). The CDR3 runs 16 residues. The CDR3 DNA follows: TGTGCCACCAGCAGGACCAGGGGTTCTGGGGCCAACGTCCTGACTTTC. Its protein product is CATSRTRGSGANVLTF.

This clone was seen a few times. The CDR3 loop reads CAWSPSGQGLKAFF. The CDR3 nucleotides read TGTGCCTGGAGTCCCTCGGGACAGGGCCTTAAAGCTTTCTTT. The gene calls are TRBV30 and TRBJ1-1; 9 bases align to TRBD1. The germline CDR1 and CDR2 sequences are GTSNPN and SVGIG (reference sequence). The V segment lost 2 bases and the J segment 9 bases; nucleotides outside the gene matches: 10. The CDR3 totals 14 residues.

The chain is built from TRBV6-4 and TRBJ1-2; 10 bases line up with TRBD1. The germline V gene has CDR1 MRHNA and CDR2 SNTAGT. This CDR3 is built from 14 residues. The trim removed 6 bases at V and 7 bases at J, leaving 8 bases unmatched. CDR3 bases: TGTGCCAGCAGAGCTGGGACAGGGGTATTTGGCTACACCTTC. Protein: CASRAGTGVFGYTF.

The chain uses TRBV27 and TRBJ1-6; weak D call: TRBD1 (6 bases). This CDR3 region has 14 residues. With 5 bases removed from V and 9 bases from J, the gap between germline ends came to 14 bases. CDR1 MNHEY and CDR2 SMNVEV come from the germline V gene (reference sequence). CDR3 loop: CASSATGWGSPLHF. The CDR3 nucleotides read TGTGCCAGCAGTGCCACAGGGTGGGGTTCACCCCTCCACTTT.

This chain links TRBV10-2 with TRBJ1-1; tentatively, D is TRBD1 (5 bases). The CDR3 contains 11 residues. Trimming cost V 3 bases and J 9 bases, with 8 bases left between them. In germline, CDR1 is WSHSY, CDR2 SAAADI. The CDR3 protein is CASSDSGKAFF. CDR3 nucleotide sequence: TGCGCCAGCAGTGATTCAGGGAAAGCTTTCTTT.

This clone has a handful of counts. Other DNA sequences in this sample translate to the same CDR3. The chain combines TRBV2 with TRBJ1-1, with 7 nucleotides matching TRBD1. The J segment lost 5 bases and the V segment lost 1 base, leaving 4 bases of the junction unmatched. The CDR3 is 14 amino acids. Looked up from germline, CDR1 is SNHLY and CDR2 is FYNNEI. The CDR3 coding sequence is TGTGCCAGCAGTGAAGAGGGGGCGGGGACTGAAGCTTTCTTT. Translation: CASSEEGAGTEAFF.

This clone has just a few counts. This rearrangement joins TRBV30 to TRBJ1-1; D is ambiguous. V shed 7 bases and J shed 3 bases, with 12 bases lying between them. The germline V gene has CDR1 GTSNPN and CDR2 SVGIG (reference sequence). This CDR3 spans 12 amino acids. The DNA for the CDR3 is TGTGCCTTGGACCCGGAGGACACTGAAGCTTTCTTT. Its protein is CALDPEDTEAFF.

The sample holds a few counts of this clone. This sequence joins TRBV20-1 and TRBJ1-5, with D tentatively TRBD1 (5 bases). CDR1 and CDR2 (germline): DFQATT, SNEGSKA (reference sequence). This CDR3 has 10 amino acids. Trimming left V 3 bases short and J 12 bases short, with 9 bases between. CDR3 region: CSASGTVQHF. CDR3 sequence (DNA): TGCAGTGCTAGTGGGACTGTCCAGCATTTT.

V usage is TRBV6-5 and J usage is TRBJ1-1, with a weak D call TRBD1 (5 bases). Per the germline V gene, CDR1 is MNHEY and CDR2 is SVGAGI. This CDR3 region has 14 residues. Trimming pared 1 base from V and 6 bases from J, leaving 12 bases between. The CDR3 coding sequence is TGTGCCAGCAGTTACTGGGGGGGGATTGCTGAAGCTTTCTTT. Protein: CASSYWGGIAEAFF.

The genes are TRBV19 and TRBJ1-1, with D possibly TRBD1 on 5 matching bases. V was cut by 1 base and J by 1 base, with 10 bases left in between. This CDR3 has 15 amino acids. CDR1 is LNHDA, CDR2 SQIVND, per germline (reference sequence). CDR3 DNA: TGTGCCAGTAGTATAGTGGGGCAGGGGAACACTGAAGCTTTCTTT. It yields the protein CASSIVGQGNTEAFF.